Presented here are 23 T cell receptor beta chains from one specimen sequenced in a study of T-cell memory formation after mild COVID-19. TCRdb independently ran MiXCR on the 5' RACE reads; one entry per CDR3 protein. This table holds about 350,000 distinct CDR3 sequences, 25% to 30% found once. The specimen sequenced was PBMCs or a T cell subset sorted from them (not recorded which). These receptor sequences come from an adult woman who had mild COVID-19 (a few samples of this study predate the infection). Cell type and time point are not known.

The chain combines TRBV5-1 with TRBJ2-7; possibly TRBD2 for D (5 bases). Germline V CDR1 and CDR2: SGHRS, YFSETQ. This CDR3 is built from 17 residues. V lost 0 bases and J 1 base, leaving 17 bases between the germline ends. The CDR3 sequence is CASSLVATPGQSYEQYF. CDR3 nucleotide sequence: TGCGCCAGCAGCTTGGTAGCGACGCCTGGCCAATCCTACGAGCAGTACTTC.

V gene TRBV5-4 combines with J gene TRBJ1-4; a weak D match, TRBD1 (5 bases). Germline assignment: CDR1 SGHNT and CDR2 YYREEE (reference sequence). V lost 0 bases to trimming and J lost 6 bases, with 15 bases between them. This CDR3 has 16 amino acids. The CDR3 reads CASSLAGTEVDEKLFF. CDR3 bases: TGTGCCAGCAGCTTGGCCGGGACGGAGGTGGATGAAAAACTGTTTTTT.

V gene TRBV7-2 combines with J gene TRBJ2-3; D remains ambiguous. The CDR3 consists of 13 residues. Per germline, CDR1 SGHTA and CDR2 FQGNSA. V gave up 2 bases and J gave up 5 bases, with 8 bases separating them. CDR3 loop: CASSLWVGDTQYF. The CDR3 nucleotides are TGTGCCAGCAGCTTATGGGTTGGAGATACGCAGTATTTT.

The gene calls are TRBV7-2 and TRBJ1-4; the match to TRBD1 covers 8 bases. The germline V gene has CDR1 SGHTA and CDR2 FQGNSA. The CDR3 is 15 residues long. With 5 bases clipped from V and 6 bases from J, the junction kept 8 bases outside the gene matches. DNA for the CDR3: TGTGCCAGCAGCGGGCAGGGGGCTTGGGATGAAAAACTGTTTTTT. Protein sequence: CASSGQGAWDEKLFF. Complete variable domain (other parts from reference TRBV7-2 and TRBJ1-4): GAGVSQSPSNKVTEKGKDVELRCDPISGHTALYWYRQSLGQGLEFLIYFQGNSAPDKSGLPSDRFSAERTGGSVSTLTIQRTQQEDSAVYLCASSGQGAWDEKLFFGSGTQLSVL.

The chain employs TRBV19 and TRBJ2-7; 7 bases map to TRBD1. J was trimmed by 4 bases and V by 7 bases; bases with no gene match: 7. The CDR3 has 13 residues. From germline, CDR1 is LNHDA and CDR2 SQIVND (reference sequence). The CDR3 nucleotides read TGTGCCAGTAAGGACAGGCTCAAATACGAGCAGTACTTC. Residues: CASKDRLKYEQYF. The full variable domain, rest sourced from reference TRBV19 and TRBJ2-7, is DGGITQSPKYLFRKEGQNVTLSCEQNLNHDAMYWYRQDPGQGLRLIYYSQIVNDFQKGDIAEGYSVSREKKESFPLTVTSAQKNPTAFYLCASKDRLKYEQYFGPGTRLTVT.

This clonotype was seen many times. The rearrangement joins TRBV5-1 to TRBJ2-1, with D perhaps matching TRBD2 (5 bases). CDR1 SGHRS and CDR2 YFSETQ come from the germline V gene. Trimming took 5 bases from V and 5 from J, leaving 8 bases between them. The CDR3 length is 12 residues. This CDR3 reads CASRRGNNEQFF. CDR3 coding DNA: TGCGCCAGCAGGAGAGGGAACAATGAGCAGTTCTTC. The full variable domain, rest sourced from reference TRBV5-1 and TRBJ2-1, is KAGVTQTPRYLIKTRGQQVTLSCSPISGHRSVSWYQQTPGQGLQFLFEYFSETQRNKGNFPGRFSGRQFSNSRSEMNVSTLELGDSALYLCASRRGNNEQFFGPGTRLTVL.

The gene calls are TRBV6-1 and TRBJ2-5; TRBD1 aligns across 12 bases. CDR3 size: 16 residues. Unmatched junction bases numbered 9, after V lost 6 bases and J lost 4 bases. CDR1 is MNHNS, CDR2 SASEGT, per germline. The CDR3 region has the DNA TGTGCCAGCAGCTTACCGGGACAGGGGGCCGTAGAGACCCAGTACTTC. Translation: CASSLPGQGAVETQYF.

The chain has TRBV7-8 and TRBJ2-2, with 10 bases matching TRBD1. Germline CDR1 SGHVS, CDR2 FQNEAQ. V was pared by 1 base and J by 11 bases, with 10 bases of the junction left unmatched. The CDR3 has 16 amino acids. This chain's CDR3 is CASSLDDRGRSFELFF. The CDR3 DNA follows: TGTGCCAGCAGCTTAGACGACAGGGGGCGTTCCTTCGAGCTGTTTTTT.

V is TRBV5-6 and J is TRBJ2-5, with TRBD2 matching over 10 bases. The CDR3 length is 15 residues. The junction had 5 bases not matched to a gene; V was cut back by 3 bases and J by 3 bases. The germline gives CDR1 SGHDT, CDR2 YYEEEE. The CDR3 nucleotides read TGTGCCAGCAGCTGGCTAGCGGGAGTGAAAGAGACCCAGTACTTC. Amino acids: CASSWLAGVKETQYF. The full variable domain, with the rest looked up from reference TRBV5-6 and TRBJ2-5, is DAGVTQSPTHLIKTRGQQVTLRCSPKSGHDTVSWYQQALGQGPQFIFQYYEEEERQRGNFPDRFSGHQFPNYSSELNVNALLLGDSALYLCASSWLAGVKETQYFGPGTRLLVL.

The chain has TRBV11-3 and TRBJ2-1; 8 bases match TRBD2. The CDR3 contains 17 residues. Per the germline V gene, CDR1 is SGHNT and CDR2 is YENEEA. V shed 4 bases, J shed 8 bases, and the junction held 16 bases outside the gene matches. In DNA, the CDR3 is TGTGCCAGCAGCTCCCCCGGGACTAGTAGGGGGGGGCATGAGCAGTTCTTC. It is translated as CASSSPGTSRGGHEQFF.

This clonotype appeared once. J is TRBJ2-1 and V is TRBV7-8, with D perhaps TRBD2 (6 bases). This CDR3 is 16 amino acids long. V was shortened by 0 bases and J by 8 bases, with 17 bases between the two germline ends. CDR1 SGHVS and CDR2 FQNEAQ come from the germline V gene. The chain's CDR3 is CASSLAPSAIFDEQFF. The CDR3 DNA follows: TGTGCCAGCAGCTTAGCGCCTAGCGCCATTTTCGATGAGCAGTTCTTC. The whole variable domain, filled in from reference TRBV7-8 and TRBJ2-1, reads GAGVSQSPRYKVAKRGQDVALRCDPISGHVSLFWYQQALGQGPEFLTYFQNEAQLDKSGLPSDRFFAERPEGSVSTLKIQRTQQEDSAVYLCASSLAPSAIFDEQFFGPGTRLTVL.

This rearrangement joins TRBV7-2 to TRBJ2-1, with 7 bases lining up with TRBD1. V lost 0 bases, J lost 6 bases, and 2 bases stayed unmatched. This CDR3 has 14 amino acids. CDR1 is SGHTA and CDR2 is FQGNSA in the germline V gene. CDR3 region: CASSLAQGVNEQFF. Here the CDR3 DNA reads TGTGCCAGCAGCTTAGCCCAGGGGGTCAATGAGCAGTTCTTC. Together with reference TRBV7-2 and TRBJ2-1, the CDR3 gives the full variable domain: GAGVSQSPSNKVTEKGKDVELRCDPISGHTALYWYRQSLGQGLEFLIYFQGNSAPDKSGLPSDRFSAERTGGSVSTLTIQRTQQEDSAVYLCASSLAQGVNEQFFGPGTRLTVL.

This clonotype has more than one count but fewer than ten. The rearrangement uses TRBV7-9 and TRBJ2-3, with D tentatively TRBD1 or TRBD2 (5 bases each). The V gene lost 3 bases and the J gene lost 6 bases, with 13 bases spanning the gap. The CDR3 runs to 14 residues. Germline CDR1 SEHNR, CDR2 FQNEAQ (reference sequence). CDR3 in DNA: TGTGCCAGCAGCTTCCGGGACGTCTGGGATACGCAGTATTTT. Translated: CASSFRDVWDTQYF. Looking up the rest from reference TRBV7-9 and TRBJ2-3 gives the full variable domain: DTGVSQNPRHKITKRGQNVTFRCDPISEHNRLYWYRQTLGQGPEFLTYFQNEAQLEKSRLLSDRFSAERPKGSFSTLEIQRTEQGDSAMYLCASSFRDVWDTQYFGPGTRLTVL.

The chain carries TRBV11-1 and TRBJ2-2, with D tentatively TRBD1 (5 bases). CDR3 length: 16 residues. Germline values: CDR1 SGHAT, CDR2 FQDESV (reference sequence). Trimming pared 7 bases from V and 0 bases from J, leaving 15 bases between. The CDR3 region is CASNPQGGANTGELFF. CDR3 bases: TGTGCCAGCAATCCCCAGGGCGGCGCGAACACCGGGGAGCTGTTTTTT.

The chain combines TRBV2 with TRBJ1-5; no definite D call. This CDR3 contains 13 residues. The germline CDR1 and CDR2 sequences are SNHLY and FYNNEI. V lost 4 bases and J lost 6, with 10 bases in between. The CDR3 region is CASSGQQAQPQHF. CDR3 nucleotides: TGTGCCAGCAGTGGGCAGCAGGCTCAGCCCCAGCATTTT.

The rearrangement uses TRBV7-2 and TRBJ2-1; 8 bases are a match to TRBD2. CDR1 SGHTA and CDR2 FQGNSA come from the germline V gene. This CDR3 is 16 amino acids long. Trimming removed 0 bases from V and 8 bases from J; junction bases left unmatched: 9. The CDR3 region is CASSLAPGTRKDEQFF. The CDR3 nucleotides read TGTGCCAGCAGCTTAGCTCCCGGGACTAGAAAGGATGAGCAGTTCTTC.

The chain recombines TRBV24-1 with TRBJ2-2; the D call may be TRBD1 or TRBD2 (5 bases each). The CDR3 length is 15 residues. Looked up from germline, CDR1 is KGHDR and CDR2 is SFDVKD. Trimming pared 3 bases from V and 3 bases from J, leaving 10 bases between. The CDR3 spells CATSDVPGHTGELFF. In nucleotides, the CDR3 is TGTGCCACCAGTGATGTCCCGGGACACACCGGGGAGCTGTTTTTT.

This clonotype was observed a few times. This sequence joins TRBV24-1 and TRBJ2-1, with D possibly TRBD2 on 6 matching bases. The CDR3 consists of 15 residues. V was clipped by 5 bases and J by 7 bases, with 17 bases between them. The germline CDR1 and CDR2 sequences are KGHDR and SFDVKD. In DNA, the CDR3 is TGTGCCACCAGTGGAAGGGACTTCAGGGCAAATGAGCAGTTCTTC. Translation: CATSGRDFRANEQFF.

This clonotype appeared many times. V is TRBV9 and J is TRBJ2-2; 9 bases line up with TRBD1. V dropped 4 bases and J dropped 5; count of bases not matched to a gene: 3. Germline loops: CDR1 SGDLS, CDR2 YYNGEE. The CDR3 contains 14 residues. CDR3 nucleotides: TGTGCCAGCAGCCTGGGGACAGGGACCGGGGAGCTGTTTTTT. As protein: CASSLGTGTGELFF.

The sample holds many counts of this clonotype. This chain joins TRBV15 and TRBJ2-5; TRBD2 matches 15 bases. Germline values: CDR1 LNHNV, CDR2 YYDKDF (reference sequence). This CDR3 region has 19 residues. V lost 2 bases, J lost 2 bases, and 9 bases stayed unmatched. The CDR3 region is CATSRNGLAGGPEQETQYF. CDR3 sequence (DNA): TGTGCCACCAGCAGAAATGGACTAGCGGGAGGGCCGGAGCAAGAGACCCAGTACTTC. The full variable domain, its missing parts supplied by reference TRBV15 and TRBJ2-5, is DAMVIQNPRYQVTQFGKPVTLSCSQTLNHNVMYWYQQKSSQAPKLLFHYYDKDFNNEADTPDNFQSRRPNTSFCFLDIRSPGLGDTAMYLCATSRNGLAGGPEQETQYFGPGTRLLVL.

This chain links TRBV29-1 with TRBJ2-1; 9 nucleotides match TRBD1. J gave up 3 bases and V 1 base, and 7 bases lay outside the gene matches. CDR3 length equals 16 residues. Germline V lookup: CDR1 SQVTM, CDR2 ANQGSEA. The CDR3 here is CSVEGTGEGLYNEQFF. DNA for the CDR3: TGCAGCGTTGAAGGGACAGGGGAAGGGCTCTACAATGAGCAGTTCTTC.

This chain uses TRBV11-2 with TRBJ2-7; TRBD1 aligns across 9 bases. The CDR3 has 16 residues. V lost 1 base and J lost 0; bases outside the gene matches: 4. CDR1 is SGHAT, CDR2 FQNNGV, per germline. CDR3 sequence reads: CASSLGGTGSSYEQYF. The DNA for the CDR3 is TGTGCCAGCAGCTTAGGTGGGACAGGGAGCTCCTACGAGCAGTACTTC.

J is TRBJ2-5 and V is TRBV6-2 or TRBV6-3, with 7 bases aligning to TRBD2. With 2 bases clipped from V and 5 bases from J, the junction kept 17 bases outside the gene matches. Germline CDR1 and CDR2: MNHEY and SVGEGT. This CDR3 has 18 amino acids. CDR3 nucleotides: TGTGCCAGCAGTTACCCGGCACTGACGGCGGGAGAATGGGAGACCCAGTACTTC. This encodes CASSYPALTAGEWETQYF.